These 8 T cell receptor beta chains originate from one sample sequenced in a study of T cells in Graves' hyperthyroidism and ophthalmopathy. Template material for amplifying TCR beta CDR3 regions consisted of RNA transcripts. First-round RT-PCR of the TCR CDR3 relied on the HTBI primer set. TCRdb passed the multiplex PCR reads through MiXCR, listing each CDR3 protein once. The table includes about 400,000 distinct CDR3 sequences, about an eighth detected once. The sequencing input was blood. The receptors here all came from a man over 45 with Graves' ophthalmopathy.

This clonotype was recorded at least ten times. The chain has TRBV5-1 and TRBJ2-7; 7 bases match TRBD2. In germline, CDR1 is SGHRS, CDR2 YFSETQ. The junction had 6 bases not matched to a gene; V was cut back by 0 bases and J by 3 bases. The CDR3 spans 15 residues. Here the CDR3 reads CASSLGGTGGYEQYF. CDR3 DNA: TGCGCCAGCAGCTTGGGCGGGACGGGGGGCTACGAGCAGTACTTC.

This clonotype was seen just once. The chain links TRBV19 to TRBJ2-5, with D maybe TRBD1 (5 bases). The germline V gene has CDR1 LNHDA and CDR2 SQIVND (reference sequence). CDR3 length: 14 residues. V was clipped by 6 bases and J by 5 bases, with 16 bases between them. The CDR3 nucleotides read TGTGCCAGTAGGCAAAACAGGCTCGCGGAGACCCAGTACTTC. The encoded protein is CASRQNRLAETQYF.

The sample holds many counts of this clonotype. For the CDR3, the DNA is TGCGCCAGCAGCTATCGAGGGACAGACAACTACAATGAGCAGTTCTTC. Translated, it gives CASSYRGTDNYNEQFF. The chain has TRBV5-1 and TRBJ2-1; 7 bases agree with TRBD1. Germline CDR1 is SGHRS and CDR2 is YFSETQ. V was pared by 3 bases and J by 3 bases, with 9 bases of the junction left unmatched. The CDR3 has 16 amino acids.

This clonotype has a count of ten or more. The chain links TRBV3-1 to TRBJ1-1, with 7 nucleotides matching TRBD1. CDR1 LGHDT and CDR2 YNNKEL come from the germline V gene (reference sequence). After removal of 4 bases from V and 0 bases from J, the junction contained 11 bases not matched to a gene. The CDR3 covers 17 residues. The CDR3 loop reads CASSLHRGGGVNTEAFF. The CDR3 bases are TGTGCCAGCAGCCTCCACAGGGGAGGAGGGGTGAACACTGAAGCTTTCTTT.

This chain links TRBV9 with TRBJ2-4; possible D gene TRBD2, 6 bases. Trimming removed 2 bases from V and 5 bases from J, with 11 bases in between. Germline V gene sequence: CDR1 SGDLS, CDR2 YYNGEE. The CDR3 contains 14 residues. CDR3 DNA sequence: TGTGCCAGCAGCGTGGGCGGGACCCAAAACATTCAGTACTTC. It codes for CASSVGGTQNIQYF. Variable domain in full (rest from reference TRBV9 and TRBJ2-4): DSGVTQTPKHLITATGQRVTLRCSPRSGDLSVYWYQQSLDQGLQFLIQYYNGEERAKGNILERFSAQQFPDLHSELNLSSLELGDSALYFCASSVGGTQNIQYFGAGTRLSVL.

This clonotype appeared many times. The rearrangement joins TRBV11-2 to TRBJ2-1, with a tentative D call TRBD2 (5 bases). The V end was cut by 8 bases, the J end by 9 bases, with 20 bases between. Germline V gives CDR1 SGHAT, CDR2 FQNNGV. This CDR3 contains 14 residues. CDR3 loop: CASGEWTAGGEQFF. The DNA of the CDR3 is TGTGCCAGCGGGGAATGGACCGCCGGAGGTGAGCAGTTCTTC.

DNA for the CDR3: TGTGCCAGCAGTTATAGCCTGACAGGAGGGGTCGGCAAAAACATTCAGTACTTC. Protein sequence: CASSYSLTGGVGKNIQYF. The rearrangement uses TRBV5-4 and TRBJ2-4, with D perhaps assigned TRBD1 or TRBD2 (6 bases each). With 5 bases removed from V and 3 bases from J, the gap between germline ends came to 24 bases. The CDR3 has 18 amino acids. Germline CDR1 reads SGHNT; CDR2 reads YYREEE (reference sequence).

J is TRBJ2-5 and V is TRBV30; 11 bases are shared with TRBD1. The CDR3 contains 15 residues. CDR1 is GTSNPN and CDR2 is SVGIG in the germline V gene (reference sequence). Losses at the gene ends were 0 bases for V and 7 bases for J; bases not matched to a gene: 7. The CDR3, as DNA: TGTGCCTGGAGTGTAAGGACAGGGGGCTTCCGGACCCAGTACTTC. Translating it yields CAWSVRTGGFRTQYF.